One TCR beta chain is described in this entry. Its cognate antigen has yet to be identified. The record has no base qualities; no much larger clone is one base away. The cohort was made up of several hundred healthy bone marrow donors. At the time of sampling, all cohort members were nominally healthy, though unrecorded immune exposures were likely present. The donor was CMV seronegative and belonged to the group of approximately 320 seronegative cohort members. A peripheral blood sample was provided by each donor, and peripheral blood mononuclear cells were used for TCR beta sequencing. The Qiagen DNeasy Blood Extraction Kit was used to extract genomic DNA from the blood cell samples. Library creation used the immunoSEQ multiplex PCR assay. For the multiplex PCR, a mixture combining 60 forward primers for TCR Vbeta segments and 13 reverse primers for TCR Jbeta segments was used. The CDR3 region of rearranged TCR beta genes was amplified from genomic DNA with a multiplex PCR assay. The amplified TCR beta libraries were sequenced on the Illumina HiSeq System as 87-base-pair reads. Per the original workflow: Across the roughly 600 repertoires, a later analysis counted roughly 84 million unique TCR beta chains, approximately 12 million of which were shared by at least two donors. A nearest-neighbor algorithm error-corrected the raw reads and collapsed the reads into unique sequences, merging closely related sequences to remove PCR and sequencing errors. CDR3 sequences were aligned to IMGT reference sequences to assign V, D and J gene segments. For a sequence to be retained, at least a six-nucleotide match to both a V gene segment and a J gene segment was required. A rearrangement counted as productive if the CDR3 had no stop codons and remained in frame with V and J, and every other rearrangement counted as non-productive. Following IMGT convention, CDR3 was defined as the stretch from the second conserved V-encoded cysteine up to the conserved J-encoded phenylalanine. Sequences without an unambiguous match to a single V gene segment were excluded from the earlier analysis of 587 of the donors. An earlier analysis of about 590 of the donors classified V segments as functional when productive rearrangements were above 56.7% and as segregating when the standard deviation between donors was above 5%. A statistical classification framework was built to diagnose cytomegalovirus status from the catalog of TCR beta chain sequences. V and J gene assignment, in a later analysis, came from comparing TCR nucleotide sequences with IMGT/GENE-DB human TR gene sequences. The TCRdist pipeline was used in a later analysis to assign CDR3 sequences and most-parsimonious VDJ recombination scenarios. A later analysis defined each TCR beta chain by its CDR3 amino acid sequence plus V-gene family, and excluded reads lacking a unique V-gene family. In a later analysis, 450 to 600 highly shared, low-generation-probability nucleotide sequences were removed to address suspected cross-contamination and a sequencing artifact. In a later analysis, a clonal expansion index was calculated for each public chain from normalized within-repertoire ranks of inferred template counts. In a later analysis, generation probabilities were computed with a VDJ recombination model fitted to out-of-frame rearrangements, and the resulting probabilities were checked against IGoR. In a later analysis, TCR-TCR, TCR-HLA and TCR-CMV co-occurrence was scored with hypergeometric tests, and a repertoire-size bias correction was applied to TCR pairs. False discovery rates were estimated in a later analysis by permuting HLA or CMV assignments 20 times. In a later analysis, co-occurring TCRs were grouped using DBSCAN, with TCRdist sequence similarity added in when clustering inside HLA-allele-positive subsets. Repertoires with fewer than 30,000 or more than 120,000 public chains, plus five repertoires with anomalous nucleotide sharing, were excluded from co-occurrence clustering. Drawn from immuneACCESS, this table holds only the in-frame rearrangements with V and J called that TCRdb kept. Clones are partly lost; checked studies trace under half to an unresolved V gene and leave the rest unexplained. The V and J calls and clone size are taken from that table; D and trimming were inferred from the DNA. The sample profile shows some 200,000 clones; about four fifths of them were found once. The leading ten clones occupy about 2.6% of the sample.

The germline V gene (reference sequence) gives CDR1 as SEHNR and CDR2 as FQNEAQ. A distance of 12 bases separates the germline ends of V and J, which lose 1 base and 6 bases respectively. The CDR3 contains 14 residues, cysteine and phenylalanine counted. The sequence is cut down to CDR3 DNA, 42 bases in frame from base 1. The data belong to a study of cytomegalovirus exposure and HLA in healthy donors (dated by TCRdb to about 2017). About the full investigation: In an earlier analysis of about 560 of the donors, approximately 260 Gb of sequence data and roughly 100 million unique TCR beta sequences from 180 million or so T cells were reported. Around 320 gigabases of sequencing data and approximately 80 million unique TCR sequences were included in an early release covering about 700 HLA-typed donors. Among the roughly 400 genotyped donors, around 81% belonged to the genetic ancestry cluster associated with self-reported Caucasian donors. The study aimed to test whether cataloging public T cell receptors could reveal signatures of past pathogen exposure. Using immunosequencing, the study profiled T cell repertoires from 666 subjects and related those repertoires to cytomegalovirus serostatus. A separate validation cohort of over 95 different subjects was used in addition to the roughly 700-subject first cohort. To predict cytomegalovirus infection status, the study brought together high-throughput TCR immunosequencing, statistical association of individual TCRs with disease status, and machine learning. To study patterns of TCR occurrence, a later analysis re-analyzed previously published TCR beta repertoires from around 670 donors and added high-resolution HLA genotyping. In the later analysis, no new phenotypic data were used to find candidate immune exposures; instead, reliance was placed on TCR beta sequences and their occurrence across donors. An earlier analysis of a few hundred of the donors applied high-throughput TCR beta sequencing to assess whether each TCR beta V gene segment acted as functional or pseudogenic. Donor age, sex, ethnicity and CMV serostatus were compiled alongside the repertoire data. A later genetic analysis took genome-wide SNP genotypes for about 55% of the 666 donors and used that subset as a discovery cohort. Every discovery cohort repertoire had been produced on one sequencing platform. Class I and class II HLA loci were covered by the typing at four-digit resolution. The number of typed donors differed by locus: roughly 629-630 for A, B, C, DRB1 and DQB1; roughly 510 for DQA1; 606 for DPA1; and about 450 for DPB1. Roughly five DR-DQ haplotypes were treated as single units for association and clustering because of strong linkage in the cohort. Among roughly 370 genotyped donors of the cohort, an average of 235,054 unique TCR beta nucleotide sequences were sequenced per donor, roughly a sixth of them non-productive. Broader findings and caveats from the paper: Only TCR beta chains were sequenced in this cohort, and the absence of alpha or paired-chain data limited detectable features. CMV serostatus was the only immune exposure information available for the cohort. Because HLA typing was unavailable for some donors at each locus, only the typed subset was used in association tests. When HLA alleles, especially DR and DQ, strongly co-occurred, attributing TCR associations to individual alleles was difficult. Correlated functional status among segregating V segments might reflect linkage disequilibrium, but an unknown experimental factor could not be ruled out. A further reported finding was that TCR beta sequences accurately predicted the HLA-A and HLA-B alleles for most subjects in the first cohort. The authors suggested that the approach could potentially be generalized to other disease states and immunological phenotypes. In an earlier analysis of more than 450 of the donors, most TCR beta V segments were observed in productive rearrangements about 87% or about 30% of the time, broadly matching IMGT annotations. Most TCR sequences were observed very rarely across donors, whereas some public TCRs were present in many individuals. The earlier analysis of approximately 590 of the donors excluded fewer than 20 rarely observed V segments, including chromosome 9 orphons, because counts were too low. In the study, approximately 150 TCR beta chains were listed as associated with cytomegalovirus. In a later analysis, the rate of TCR association differed among HLA loci, with DRB1 alleles having the most associated TCRs and HLA-C alleles having the fewest. In both the original and validation cohorts, the classifier was reported to diagnose cytomegalovirus status with high specificity and sensitivity. Sequencing depth was assumed to be roughly uniform across donors in the presence/absence analyses, though that assumption may not hold. Specific HLA alleles were associated with 16,951 TCR beta sequences at a false discovery rate of 0.05 in a later analysis. Some IMGT-functional V segments, including TRBV6-2 and TRBV6-3, could not be told apart with the 87-base-pair reads, so those segments were excluded. In a later genetic analysis, fewer N-insertions in productive TCRs were reported among donors in an Asian-associated ancestry cluster than the roughly 700-donor mean. A later genetic analysis associated a missense DCLRE1C variant with V-gene and J-gene trimming of TCR beta chains, and an independent cohort replicated the association. In a later analysis, HLA-associated TCR beta chains showed more clonal expansion and lower generation probabilities than non-associated chains that were equally common. In a later analysis, most CMV-associated TCR beta chains were found to appear HLA-restricted, with HLA associations seemingly driven largely by CMV exposure. A later analysis reported that several top co-occurrence clusters appeared linked to parvovirus B19, influenza, CMV and Epstein-Barr virus. The sequencing pipeline was judged likely to have produced a cluster of highly shared sequence variants as a technical artifact. In vitro tests confirmed that three of the cytomegalovirus-associated TCR beta chains recognize cytomegalovirus antigens.

Input material: PBMCs. Recombination linked TRBV7-9 to TRBJ1-2; a tentative D call is TRBD1 (5 bases match). The clonotype comes from a female donor in good health and CMV-seronegative. The CDR3 corresponds to CASSLGYAGNGYTF. In nucleotide form, the sequence is TGTGCCAGCAGCTTAGGATATGCAGGGAATGGCTACACCTTC.